Listed below are T cell receptor beta chains from one sample, sequenced in a study of cytomegalovirus exposure and HLA in healthy donors. Data came from immunoSEQ multiplex PCR; TCRdb stores just in-frame clones and leaves some out. The sample holds some 100,000 clones; 75% are singletons and the top ten take roughly a tenth. The specimen sequenced was PBMCs. The receptors were sampled from a man over 45 in good health and CMV-seronegative. Both conserved end residues are trimmed from each CDR3. Each record gives: V gene, J gene, CDR3 protein.

TRBV5-6	TRBJ2-4	ASSLSGGKNIQY
TRBV7-7	TRBJ2-2	ASSLSSRGAGELF
TRBV5-6	TRBJ2-7	ASSGEPRDSTYEQY
TRBV4-1	TRBJ2-1	ASSQEKGPTGKEQF
TRBV7-2	TRBJ2-2	ASSSTDRGRVGELF
TRBV4-1	TRBJ2-2	ASSPGQAPGELF
TRBV14	TRBJ2-1	ASSQDILALYNEQF
TRBV7-3	TRBJ2-6	ASSAGGAGANVLT
TRBV7-8	TRBJ1-5	ASSPSRDRGNQPQH
TRBV28	TRBJ1-2	ASSFLSHYGYT
TRBV5-4	TRBJ2-1	ASSLLAGHEQF
TRBV5-6	TRBJ1-2	ASSPDTGTGSYGYT
TRBV7-8	.	ASSLDFVRGYSYEQY
TRBV6-5	TRBJ1-2	ASSYDRSSGYT
TRBV2	TRBJ2-1	ASSADSGGRNEQF
TRBV30	TRBJ2-7	AWREIAGVAYEQY
TRBV4-3	TRBJ2-1	ASSQGDSLFYNEQF
TRBV29-1	TRBJ2-1	SARWEINYNEQF
TRBV28	TRBJ2-7	AGGTGGKEQY
TRBV6-5	TRBJ1-4	ASGNNRDRNEKLF
TRBV7-9	TRBJ1-2	ASSLPDRERAYT
TRBV19	TRBJ1-5	ASSIDTGTDPPSNQPQH
TRBV10-1	TRBJ2-1	ASSESKAGSGNEQF
TRBV4-2	TRBJ2-3	ASSPLLAGLTDTQY
TRBV21-1	TRBJ2-6	ASSKEKGPGGGANVLT
TRBV28	TRBJ2-6	ASALSSGANVLT
TRBV6-5	.	ASRLGQGGWYEQY
TRBV10-3	TRBJ2-3	AISESGQGATDTQY
TRBV10-3	TRBJ1-5	AISEYTGTQPQH
TRBV18	TRBJ2-3	ASSPPGQTSTDTQY
TRBV4-3	TRBJ2-7	ASSPDRGSYEQY
TRBV10-3	TRBJ2-2	AISETGQGLTGELF
TRBV19	TRBJ1-5	ATTTGPASNQPQH
TRBV7-8	TRBJ1-1	ASSFTDRGRVNTEAF
TRBV6-5	TRBJ2-7	ASSYMFSDAYEQY
TRBV7-2	TRBJ1-4	ASSPDSNEKLF
TRBV19	TRBJ1-3	ASSIRGQDPSGNTIY